This T cell receptor (beta chain) stems from a study of T cell responses to AZD1222 COVID-19 vaccine. This clone was found once. As yet, its antigen is unknown. The CDR3 spans 15 residues. The V gene's germline CDR1 is SEHNR and CDR2 FQNEAQ (reference sequence). V lost 5 bases, J lost 9 bases, and 17 bases lay in between. The data were produced by immunoSEQ multiplex PCR, yet TCRdb's version contains in-frame clones alone and is incomplete. The sample yields approximately 120,000 clones, more than 85% seen once. The study, taken as a whole, reports: Just a handful of people given AZD1222 tested seropositive at baseline. Reports indicate that nearly half of spike-specific TCRs are directed at unmutated variant regions. Donor demographics were predominantly white British with a female majority; clonal diversity may be underestimated.

This clonotype was obtained from an adult in good health. J is TRBJ1-6 and V is TRBV7-9; D might be TRBD1 (5 bases). The specimen comprised peripheral blood, sampled on day 0 of AZD1222 vaccination. In DNA form, the CDR3 reads TGTGCCAGCAGCCCCCGATCCGGGGCCGGTTCACCCCTCCACTTT. As protein: CASSPRSGAGSPLHF.